The T cell receptor (beta chain) described here comes from a study of radiotherapy plus CTLA-4 blockade in lung cancer. About the research overall: Across the patients, objective responses occurred in about 18%, and disease control in roughly 30%. Study-wide results and caveats: Among reported predictors of response, early blood T cell clone dynamics with interferon-beta performed best.

This CDR3 comprises 14 residues. CDR1 is SNHLY, CDR2 FYNNEI, per germline. V dropped 2 bases and J dropped 8 bases, with 15 bases sitting between them. Participants had chemo-refractory metastatic non-small-cell lung cancer and were treated with focal radiation plus ipilimumab CTLA-4 blockade. This clone was seen just once. The antigen remains undetermined. Profiled with immunoSEQ multiplex PCR; TCRdb holds only in-frame clones, not every one. The data contain approximately 35,000 clones, approximately 85% of them seen just once; the ten biggest clones take up 5.5% to 7%. The chain uses TRBV2 and TRBJ1-2; D might be TRBD1 (5 bases). This TCR came from a human donor with non-small cell lung cancer who had stable disease on radiotherapy plus ipilimumab. The source was peripheral blood, collected from a patient treated with radiotherapy plus ipilimumab. CDR3 DNA sequence: TGTGCCAGCAGTGAATTTAGGGGAGGCGGCGGCTACACCTTC. Translation gives CASSEFRGGGGYTF. Based on the CDR3 plus reference TRBV2 and TRBJ1-2, the full variable domain is EPEVTQTPSHQVTQMGQEVILRCVPISNHLYFYWYRQILGQKVEFLVSFYNNEISEKSEIFDDQFSVERPDGSNFTLKIRSTKLEDSAMYFCASSEFRGGGGYTFGSGTRLTVV.